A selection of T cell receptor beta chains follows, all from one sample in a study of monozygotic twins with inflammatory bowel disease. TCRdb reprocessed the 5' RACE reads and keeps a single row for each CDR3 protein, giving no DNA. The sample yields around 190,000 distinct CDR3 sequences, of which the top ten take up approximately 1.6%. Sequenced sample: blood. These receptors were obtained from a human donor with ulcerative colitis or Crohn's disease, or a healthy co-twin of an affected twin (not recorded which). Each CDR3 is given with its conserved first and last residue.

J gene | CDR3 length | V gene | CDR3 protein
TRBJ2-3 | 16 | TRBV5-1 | CASSLNPGTGMDTQYF
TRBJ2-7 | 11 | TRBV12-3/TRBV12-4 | CASSSVSEQYF
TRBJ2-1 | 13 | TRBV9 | CASSDITYNEQFF
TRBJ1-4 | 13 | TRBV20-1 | CSATTGGDEKLFF
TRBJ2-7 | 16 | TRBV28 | CASRAFGQGASYEQYF
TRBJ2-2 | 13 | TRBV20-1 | CSAQRGVTGELFF
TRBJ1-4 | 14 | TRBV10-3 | CAIGQDRGGEKLFF
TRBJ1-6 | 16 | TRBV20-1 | CSARSDRERYSSPLHF
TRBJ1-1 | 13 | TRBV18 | CASSQGQNTEAFF
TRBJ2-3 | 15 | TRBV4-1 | CASSQEFTGPDTQYF
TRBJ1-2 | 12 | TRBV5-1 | CASSLEGHGYTF
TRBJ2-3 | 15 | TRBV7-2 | CASSLVGTEGNTQYF
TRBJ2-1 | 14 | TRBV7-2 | CASSLGAAYNEQFF
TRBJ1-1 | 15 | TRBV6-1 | CASTYGVRGSTEAFF
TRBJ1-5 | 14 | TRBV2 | CASNRDSNNQPQHF
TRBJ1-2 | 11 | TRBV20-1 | CSARVGTGYTF
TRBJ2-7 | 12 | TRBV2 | CASRLSGETLYF
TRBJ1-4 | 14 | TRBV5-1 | CASSFRGLNEKLFF
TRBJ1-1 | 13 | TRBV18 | CASSRTGGTEAFF
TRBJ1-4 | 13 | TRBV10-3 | CAIGGGTDEKLFF
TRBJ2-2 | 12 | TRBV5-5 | CASSLWVGELFF
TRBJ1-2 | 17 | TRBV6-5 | CASSYSLEGQGAGGYTF
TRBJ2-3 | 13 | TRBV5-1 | CASSGTTTDTQYF
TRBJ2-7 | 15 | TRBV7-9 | CASSRLLQSSYEQYF
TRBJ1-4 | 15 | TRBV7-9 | CASSFYQPLGEKLFF
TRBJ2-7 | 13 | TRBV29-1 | CSVTGGVKGEQYF
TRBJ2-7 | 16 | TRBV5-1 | CASSLVWTSGGAEQYF
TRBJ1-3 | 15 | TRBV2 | CASSPIQGSGNTIYF
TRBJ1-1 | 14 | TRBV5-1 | CASSLDGQKTEAFF
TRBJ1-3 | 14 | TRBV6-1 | CATYAPKTGNTIYF
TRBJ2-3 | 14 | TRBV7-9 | CASSLVWSTDTQYF
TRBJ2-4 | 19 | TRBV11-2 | CASSLEGRTPRKIKNIQYF
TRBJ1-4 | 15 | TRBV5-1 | CASSQGTGQGEKLFF
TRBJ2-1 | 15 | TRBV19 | CASSIEPGLRNEQFF
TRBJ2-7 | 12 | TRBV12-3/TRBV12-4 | CASAGFLREQYF
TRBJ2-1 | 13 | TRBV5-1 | CASSWRGSNEQFF
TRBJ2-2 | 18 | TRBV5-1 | CASSFFFGTGGNTGELFF
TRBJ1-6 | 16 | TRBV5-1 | CASSLAGISYNSPLHF
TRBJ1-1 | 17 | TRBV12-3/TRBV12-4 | CASSYRQGEVLNTEAFF
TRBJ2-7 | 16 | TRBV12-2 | CASQLRGGWPTYEQYF
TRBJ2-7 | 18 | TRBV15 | CATSREPPTTGVGGEQYF
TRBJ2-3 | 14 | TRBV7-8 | CAIGTATSTDTQYF
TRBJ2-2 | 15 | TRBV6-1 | CAIRTGGRGTGELFF
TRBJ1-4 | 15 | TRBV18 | CASSSPSGGNEKLFF
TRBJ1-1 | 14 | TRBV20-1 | CSARAWPPDTEAFF
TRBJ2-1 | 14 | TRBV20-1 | CSATGHSSYNEQFF
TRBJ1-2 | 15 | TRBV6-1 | CASSPGQGANYGYTF
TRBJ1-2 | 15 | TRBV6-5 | CASSYTRDRVDGYTF
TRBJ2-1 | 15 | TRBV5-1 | CASSLVGDTYNEQFF
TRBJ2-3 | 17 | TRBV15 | CATSRGGTSGVTDTQYF
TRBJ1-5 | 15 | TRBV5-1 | CASSLVPGGNQPQHF